A selection of T cell receptor beta chains follows, all from one sample in a study of cytomegalovirus exposure and HLA in healthy donors. Profiled with immunoSEQ multiplex PCR; TCRdb holds only in-frame clones, not every one. The clone table shows 200,000 to 250,000 clones, with the ten largest holding about 1.1%. The sample was PBMCs. The receptor source for this set is a girl aged 2 to 10 in good health and CMV-seropositive. The conserved cysteine and the conserved F or W are not part of the CDR3 here. The order of the fields is V gene, J gene, CDR3 protein.

>TRBV7-9|TRBJ1-2
ASSLGTLNYGYT
>TRBV28|TRBJ1-5
ASSIPSGEPINQPQH
>TRBV19|TRBJ2-7
ASSSLAGVVEQY
>TRBV4-2|TRBJ2-1
ASSQEGTSGNEQF
>TRBV29-1|TRBJ2-2
SVAGKNTGELF
>TRBV27|TRBJ1-1
ASEQGSEAF
>TRBV29-1|TRBJ2-7
SVEGGRTSIGEQY
>TRBV11-1|TRBJ2-3
ASSLGGRGLATDTQY
>TRBV7-9|TRBJ1-1
ASSPQKSRTGRYTEAF
>TRBV28|TRBJ2-2
ASSDPPAGATGELF
>TRBV4-2|TRBJ2-7
ASSQDVAGVGEQY
>TRBV2|TRBJ2-2
ASSTHRTNTGELF
>TRBV4-1|TRBJ2-5
ASSQGLAGGETQY
>TRBV2|TRBJ2-3
ASSDFRGFSTDTQY
>TRBV7-9|TRBJ1-1
ASSLVGGGTEAF
>TRBV7-6|TRBJ2-7
ASSLASGSYEQY
>TRBV28|TRBJ1-5
ASSFETVGRQPQH
>TRBV6-5|TRBJ2-2
ASSYWRGVGELF
>TRBV5-1|TRBJ2-3
ASSLELAGGRGTDTQY
>TRBV2|TRBJ2-1
ASSADLAVYNEQF
>TRBV30|TRBJ2-5
AWSPLAGRGETQY
>TRBV27|TRBJ2-7
ATMGLARSYEQY
>TRBV27|TRBJ1-2
ASSPSRTGRAGGYT
>TRBV9|TRBJ2-7
ASSVGRLVSGEQY
>TRBV11-2|-
ASSKTSGSSYEQY
>TRBV7-8|TRBJ2-7
ASSPAGVASEQY
>TRBV2|TRBJ2-7
ASNTGSGYEQY
>TRBV28|TRBJ2-1
ASSLRQPGHDGKFREGEQF
>TRBV6-5|TRBJ2-7
ASSYFGGTGSYEQY
>TRBV15|TRBJ1-5
ATSPEVTGYSNQPQH
>TRBV15|TRBJ2-7
ATSRETPFRKTYEQY
>TRBV6-6|TRBJ2-7
ASSYQGIYEQY
>TRBV29-1|TRBJ2-5
SVQAGLQY
>TRBV19|TRBJ1-2
ASSSDRNYGYT
>TRBV6-1|TRBJ1-5
ASSGYSNQPQH
>TRBV27|TRBJ1-4
ASSFTGQGALSEKLF
>TRBV18|TRBJ1-5
ASSSRGQGAGPQH
>TRBV7-2|TRBJ1-5
ASSLSGSRNQPQH
>TRBV27|TRBJ1-2
ASSLLGANYGYT
>TRBV28|TRBJ2-3
ASSLSQRAETDTQY
>TRBV2|-
ASHEGVLNSYEQY
>TRBV5-4|TRBJ2-1
ASSSSGRGYNEQF
>TRBV29-1|TRBJ2-1
SVGPMRPHEQF
>TRBV27|TRBJ1-5
ASSQRQDNSNQPQH
>TRBV18|TRBJ2-7
ASSPKELVHEQY
>TRBV11-2|TRBJ2-7
ASSRRVAGSSYEQY
>TRBV29-1|TRBJ2-7
SVEDRGRFEQY
>TRBV6-4|TRBJ2-7
ASSSQGSEPYEQY
>TRBV9|TRBJ2-1
ASSASGRALHEQF